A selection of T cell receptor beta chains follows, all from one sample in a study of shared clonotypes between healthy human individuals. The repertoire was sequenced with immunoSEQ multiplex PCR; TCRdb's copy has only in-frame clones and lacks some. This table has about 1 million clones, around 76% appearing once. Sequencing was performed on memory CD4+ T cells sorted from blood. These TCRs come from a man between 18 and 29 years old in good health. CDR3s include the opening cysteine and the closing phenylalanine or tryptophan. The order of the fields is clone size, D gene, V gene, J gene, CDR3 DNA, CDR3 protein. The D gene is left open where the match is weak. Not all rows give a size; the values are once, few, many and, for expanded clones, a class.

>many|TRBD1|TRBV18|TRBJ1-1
TGTGCCAGCTCACCGGTGGGACAGGGGATTGGGCACACTGAAGCTTTCTTT
CASSPVGQGIGHTEAFF
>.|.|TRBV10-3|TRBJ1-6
TGTGCCATCAGATCGGGACGGGATAATTCACCCCTCCACTTT
CAIRSGRDNSPLHF
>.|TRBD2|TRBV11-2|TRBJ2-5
TGTGCCAGCAGCGATCAGCGGGGGACCCAGACCCAGTACTTC
CASSDQRGTQTQYF
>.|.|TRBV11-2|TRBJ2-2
TGTGCCAGCAGCTCGGGCCCCACCGGGGAGCTGTTTTTT
CASSSGPTGELFF
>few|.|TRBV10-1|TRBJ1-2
TGCGCCAGCAGTGAATCCTCCGGCTATGGCTACACCTTC
CASSESSGYGYTF
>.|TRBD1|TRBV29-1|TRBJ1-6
TGCAGCGTCCAGGGGGGGGTTGATTCACCCCTCCACTTT
CSVQGGVDSPLHF
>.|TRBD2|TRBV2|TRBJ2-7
TGTGCCAGCAGCCGGACTAGCGTTGGGGAGCAGTACTTC
CASSRTSVGEQYF
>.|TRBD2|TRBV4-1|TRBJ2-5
TGCGCCAGCAGCCAAACTAGCGGGGGCCGGGGAGAGACCCAGTACTTC
CASSQTSGGRGETQYF
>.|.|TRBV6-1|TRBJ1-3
TGTGCCAGCACTTTTCTAGGGACGGGGGGAAACACCATATATTTT
CASTFLGTGGNTIYF
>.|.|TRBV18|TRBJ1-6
TGTGCCAGCTCACCAACCATACAGGACAGTTCACCCCTCCACTTT
CASSPTIQDSSPLHF
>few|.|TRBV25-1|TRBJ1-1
TGTGCCAGCAGTGAATATGAATGGACTGAAGCTTTCTTT
CASSEYEWTEAFF
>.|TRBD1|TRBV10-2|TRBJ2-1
TGCGCCAGCAGTGACCCGGGACAGGTATACAATGAGCAGTTCTTC
CASSDPGQVYNEQFF
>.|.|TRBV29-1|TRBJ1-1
TGCAGCGTCGGACGGGACACTGAAGCTTTCTTT
CSVGRDTEAFF
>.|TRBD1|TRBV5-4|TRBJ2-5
TGTGCCAGCAGCGCGGACAGGGGACAAGAGACCCAGTACTTC
CASSADRGQETQYF
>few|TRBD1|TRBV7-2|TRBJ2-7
TGTGCCAGCGCCAAGGGGGCGAGTAGCTCCTACGAGCAGTACTTC
CASAKGASSSYEQYF
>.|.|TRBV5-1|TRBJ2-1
TGCGCCAGCAGCTTGGGGGGGTCCTACAATGAGCAGTTCTTC
CASSLGGSYNEQFF
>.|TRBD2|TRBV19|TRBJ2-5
TGTGCCGCCTCGTCCAGCGGGGCAGGCGGGGAGACCCAGTACTTC
CAASSSGAGGETQYF
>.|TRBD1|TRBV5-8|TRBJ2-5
TGTGCCAGCAGCATCGGACAGGGCGGACAAGAGACCCAGTACTTC
CASSIGQGGQETQYF
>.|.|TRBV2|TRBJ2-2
TGTGCCAGTGAGGGCCGCATGAACACCGGGGAGCTGTTTTTT
CASEGRMNTGELFF
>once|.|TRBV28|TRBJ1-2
TGTGCCAGCAGTGCGAAAGCCAACTATGGCTACACCTTC
CASSAKANYGYTF
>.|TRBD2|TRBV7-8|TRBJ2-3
TGTGCCAGCAGCTTAGTATCGCGCGGGGGGTCCGCAGATACGCAGTATTTT
CASSLVSRGGSADTQYF
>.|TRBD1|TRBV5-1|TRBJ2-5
TGCGCCAGCAGCCCACGACAGGGGAACCAAGAGACCCAGTACTTC
CASSPRQGNQETQYF
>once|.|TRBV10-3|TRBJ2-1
TGTGCCATCAGTGATGGATCAGGGGTTAATTACAATGAGCAGTTCTTC
CAISDGSGVNYNEQFF
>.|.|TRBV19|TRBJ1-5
TGTGCCAGTAGTACTGGGCAGGGGCTCGGTCAGCCCCAGCATTTT
CASSTGQGLGQPQHF
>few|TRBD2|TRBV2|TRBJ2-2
TGTGCCAGCAGTGGGACTAGCGGGAGGGGGACCGGGGAGCTGTTTTTT
CASSGTSGRGTGELFF
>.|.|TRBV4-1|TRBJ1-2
TGCGCCAGCAGCCAAGATCGGGGCTCGGGCTATGGCTACACCTTC
CASSQDRGSGYGYTF
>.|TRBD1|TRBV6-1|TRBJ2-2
TGTGCCAGCAGAGACAGGGGGCTTGGCGGGGAGCTGTTTTTT
CASRDRGLGGELFF
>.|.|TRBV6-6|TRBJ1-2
TGTGCCAGCAGGGTAGCTAACTATGGCTACACCTTC
CASRVANYGYTF
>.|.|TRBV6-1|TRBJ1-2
TGTGCCAGCTCAGCAGGGGCGGGTGGCTACACCTTC
CASSAGAGGYTF
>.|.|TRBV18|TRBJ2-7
TGTGCCAGCTCACCAAATCAGGGTGTGCAGTACTTC
CASSPNQGVQYF
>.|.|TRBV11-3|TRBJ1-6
TGTGCCAGCAGCTTGAACTCGGTAGGGAATTCACCCCTCCACTTT
CASSLNSVGNSPLHF
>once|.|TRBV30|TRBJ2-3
TGTGCCTGGAGTAATCTCCGGGACGCAGTAAGAAGGAATACAGATACGCAGTATTTT
CAWSNLRDAVRRNTDTQYF
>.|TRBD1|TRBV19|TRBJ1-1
TGTGCCAGTAGTACGCAGGGGGCCCACACTGAAGCTTTCTTT
CASSTQGAHTEAFF
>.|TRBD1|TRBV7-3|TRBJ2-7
TGTGCCAGCAGCGTAGGGACAGGGGGCTACTGGTACTTC
CASSVGTGGYWYF
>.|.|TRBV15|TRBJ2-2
TGTGCCACCAGCAGCGGGATGGTCACCGGGGAGCTGTTTTTT
CATSSGMVTGELFF
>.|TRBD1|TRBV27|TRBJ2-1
TGTGCCAGCATTGACAGGGGTCATTCCAATGAGCAGTTCTTC
CASIDRGHSNEQFF
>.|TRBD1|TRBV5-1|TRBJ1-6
TGCGCCAGCAGCTTGGAGGGACAGGGGATAGGGTATAATTCACCCCTCCACTTT
CASSLEGQGIGYNSPLHF
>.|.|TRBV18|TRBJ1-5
TGTGCCAGCTCACCGGGGAGGGGCGAGCCCCAGCATTTT
CASSPGRGEPQHF
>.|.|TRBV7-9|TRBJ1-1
TGTGCCAGCAGCTTCGGTCAGACTGAAGCTTTCTTT
CASSFGQTEAFF
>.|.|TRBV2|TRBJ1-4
TGTGCCAGCAGTCGGGCAGGGGTTAATGAAAAACTGTTTTTT
CASSRAGVNEKLFF
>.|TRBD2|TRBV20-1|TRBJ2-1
TGCAGTGCTCGCGGGGGTAATGAGCAGTTCTTC
CSARGGNEQFF
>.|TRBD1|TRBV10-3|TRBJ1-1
TGTGCCATCAGTTTGGACAGGGGCTGGGGAAACACTGAAGCTTTCTTT
CAISLDRGWGNTEAFF
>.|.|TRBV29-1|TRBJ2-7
TGCAGCGTTGATGCAGGGGCCTACGAGCAGTACTTC
CSVDAGAYEQYF
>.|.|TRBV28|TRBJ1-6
TGTGCCAGCAGCGCACCGGGCACTAATTCACCCCTCCACTTT
CASSAPGTNSPLHF
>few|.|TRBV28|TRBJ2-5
TGTGCCAGCACTATGGGGGGCAGAGAGACCCAGTACTTC
CASTMGGRETQYF
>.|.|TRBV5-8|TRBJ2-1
TGTGCCAGCAGCCCACCCCCCAGAGCGGCCCCTCGGGATGAGCAGTTCTTC
CASSPPPRAAPRDEQFF
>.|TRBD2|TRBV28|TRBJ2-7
TGTGCCAGCAGGAGCGGGGCAGGGCAGTGGGACGAGCAGTACTTC
CASRSGAGQWDEQYF
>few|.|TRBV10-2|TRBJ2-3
TGCGCCAGCAGCGATAAGGACAGACACACAGATACGCAGTATTTT
CASSDKDRHTDTQYF
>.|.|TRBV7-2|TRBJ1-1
TGTGCCAGCAGCTTAGAAGGGGGAAAGGGGACTGAAGCTTTCTTT
CASSLEGGKGTEAFF
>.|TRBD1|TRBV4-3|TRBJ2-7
TGCGCCAGCAGCCTACGGGTAGGGGGCAGCGAGCAGTACTTC
CASSLRVGGSEQYF
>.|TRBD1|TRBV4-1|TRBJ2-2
TGCGCCAGCAGCCCCGACAGGGCCATAAACACCGGGGAGCTGTTTTTT
CASSPDRAINTGELFF
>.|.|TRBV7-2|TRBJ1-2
TGTGCCAGCAGCTTTCCCCCCGATCAGGGCTACACCTTC
CASSFPPDQGYTF
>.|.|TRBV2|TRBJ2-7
TGTGCCAGCAGTGTGGCCGGCCAGATCTCCTACGAGCAGTACTTC
CASSVAGQISYEQYF
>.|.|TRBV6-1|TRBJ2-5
TGTGCCAGCAGTGAAAGTTGGACTCTCGCCCAGTACTTC
CASSESWTLAQYF
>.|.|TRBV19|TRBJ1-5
TGTGCCAGTAGTCCGCTAAATCAGCCCCAGCATTTT
CASSPLNQPQHF
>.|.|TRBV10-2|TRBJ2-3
TGCGCCAGCTCCCCTACACTACGGACAGATACGCAGTATTTT
CASSPTLRTDTQYF
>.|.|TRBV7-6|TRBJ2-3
TGTGCCAGCAGCTTAGTGGAGGCAGGCACAGATACGCAGTATTTT
CASSLVEAGTDTQYF
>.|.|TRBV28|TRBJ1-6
TGTGCCAGCAGTTTATCCCCCGACCTTTCACCCCTCCACTTT
CASSLSPDLSPLHF
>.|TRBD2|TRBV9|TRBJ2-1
TGTGCCAGCAGCGTAGGCCCCCAGCGGGAGACTGATGAGCAGTTCTTC
CASSVGPQRETDEQFF
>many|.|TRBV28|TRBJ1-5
TGTGCCAGCAGTCCCACCAGAGCTAGCAATCAGCCCCAGCATTTT
CASSPTRASNQPQHF